This TCR beta chain was recovered during a study of control samples from healthy donors and cancer patients (dated by TCRdb to 2018 to 2021). The trim is 6 bases for V and 0 bases for J, with a gap of 12 bases between the germline ends. CDR1 and CDR2, per the germline V gene, are MNHEY and SVGEGT. Taken from cysteine to phenylalanine, the CDR3 has 15 residues. The read is trimmed to its CDR3 DNA, 45 bases read in frame from base 1. For this clone: Its recognized antigen is unknown. No quality values exist for individual bases; no much larger clone is one base distant.

The method behind the library was the immunoSEQ multiplex PCR assay. Sourced from immuneACCESS, this table was stored by TCRdb with only in-frame sequences that have V and J called. A share of the clones is absent; for the studies checked, an unresolved V gene accounts for under half, and the remainder has no known explanation. This sample lists 95,000 to 130,000 clones; about 94% were detected once. The ten largest clones capture approximately 2.5% of the sample. The sequencing input was blood. The receptor comes from a man aged 25 to 40 in good health. The chain employs TRBV6-2 or TRBV6-3 and TRBJ1-3, and perhaps TRBD1 as D gene, on 6 matching bases. Read as DNA, the sequence is TGTGCCAGCAGCCTAGGGGGATCCTCTGGAAACACCATATATTTT. Its protein product is CASSLGGSSGNTIYF.